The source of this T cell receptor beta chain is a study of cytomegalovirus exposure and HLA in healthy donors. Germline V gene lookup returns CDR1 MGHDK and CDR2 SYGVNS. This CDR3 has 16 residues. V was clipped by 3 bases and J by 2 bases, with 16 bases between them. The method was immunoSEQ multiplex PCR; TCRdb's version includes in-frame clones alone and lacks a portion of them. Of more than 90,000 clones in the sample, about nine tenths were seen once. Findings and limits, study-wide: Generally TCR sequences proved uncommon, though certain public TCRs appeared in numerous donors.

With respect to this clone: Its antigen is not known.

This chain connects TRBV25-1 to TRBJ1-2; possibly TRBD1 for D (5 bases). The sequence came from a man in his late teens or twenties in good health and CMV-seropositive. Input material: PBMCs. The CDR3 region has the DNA TGTGCCAGCAGTGAGGGGGGGTTCCCCCTAAACTATGGCTACACCTTC. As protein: CASSEGGFPLNYGYTF.